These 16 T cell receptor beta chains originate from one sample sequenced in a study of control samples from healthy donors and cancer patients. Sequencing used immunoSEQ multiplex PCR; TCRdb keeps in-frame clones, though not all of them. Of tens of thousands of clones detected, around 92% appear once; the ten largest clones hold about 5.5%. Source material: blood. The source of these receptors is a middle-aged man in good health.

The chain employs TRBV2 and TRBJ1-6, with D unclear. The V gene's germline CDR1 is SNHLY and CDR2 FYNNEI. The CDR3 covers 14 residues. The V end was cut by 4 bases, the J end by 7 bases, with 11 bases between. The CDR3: CASSVSAENSPLHF. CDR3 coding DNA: TGTGCCAGCAGTGTGTCAGCTGAAAATTCACCCCTCCACTTT.

CDR3 nucleotides: TGCGCCAGCAGTGTTATCGGGGCCAATGCGCCAGATACGCAGTATTTT. Translating gives CASSVIGANAPDTQYF. J is TRBJ2-3 and V is TRBV10-2; D possibly matches TRBD1 or TRBD2 (5 bases each). This CDR3 spans 16 amino acids. Germline V gene data show CDR1 as WSHSY and CDR2 as SAAADI. Trimming shortened V by 4 bases and J by 4 bases, and 18 bases separated the two germline ends.

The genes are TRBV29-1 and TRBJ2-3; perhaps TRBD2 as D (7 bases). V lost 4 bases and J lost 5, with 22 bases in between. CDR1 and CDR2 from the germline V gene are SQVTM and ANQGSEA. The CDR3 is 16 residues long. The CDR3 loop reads CSVVALSGGPGDTQYF. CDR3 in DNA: TGCAGCGTTGTAGCCCTGTCGGGGGGCCCGGGAGATACGCAGTATTTT.

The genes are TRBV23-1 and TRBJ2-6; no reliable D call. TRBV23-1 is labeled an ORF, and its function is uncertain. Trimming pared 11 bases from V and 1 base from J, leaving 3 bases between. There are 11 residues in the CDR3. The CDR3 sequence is CAWSGANVLTF. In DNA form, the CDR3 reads TGCGCCTGGTCTGGGGCCAACGTCCTGACTTTC.

CDR3 coding DNA: TGCAGCGTTGGGGAGGGAGCCCAGTACTTC. It codes for CSVGEGAQYF. This chain joins TRBV29-1 and TRBJ2-5; TRBD2 agrees at 7 bases. V shed 4 bases, J shed 9 bases, and the junction held 2 bases outside the gene matches. Germline V gene sequence: CDR1 SQVTM, CDR2 ANQGSEA. The CDR3 runs 10 residues.

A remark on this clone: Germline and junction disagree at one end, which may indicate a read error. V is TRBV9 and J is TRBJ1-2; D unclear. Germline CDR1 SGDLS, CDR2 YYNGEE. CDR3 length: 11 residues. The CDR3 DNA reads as TGTGCCAGCAGCGTAAAGCTCCCCCTCAGCTTC. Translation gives CASSVKLPLSF.

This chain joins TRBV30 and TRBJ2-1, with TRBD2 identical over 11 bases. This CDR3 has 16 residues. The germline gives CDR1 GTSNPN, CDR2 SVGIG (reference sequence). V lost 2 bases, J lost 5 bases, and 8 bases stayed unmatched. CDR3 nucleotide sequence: TGTGCCTGGAGTCCCATCCTAGCGGGGGGTCACAATGAGCAGTTCTTC. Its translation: CAWSPILAGGHNEQFF.

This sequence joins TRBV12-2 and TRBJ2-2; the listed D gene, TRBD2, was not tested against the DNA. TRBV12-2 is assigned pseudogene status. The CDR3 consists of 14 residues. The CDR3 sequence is CASRLAWTVRGAVF. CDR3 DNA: TGTGCAAGTCGCTTAGCCTGGACGGTCCGGGGAGCTGTTTTT.

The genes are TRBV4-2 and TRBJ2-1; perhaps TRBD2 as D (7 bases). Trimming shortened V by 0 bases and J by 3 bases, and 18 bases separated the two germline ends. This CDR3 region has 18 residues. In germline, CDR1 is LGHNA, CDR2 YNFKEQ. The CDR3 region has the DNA TGTGCCAGCAGCCAAGATGGGGGCGGGACTAACAACTACAATGAGCAGTTCTTC. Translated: CASSQDGGGTNNYNEQFF.

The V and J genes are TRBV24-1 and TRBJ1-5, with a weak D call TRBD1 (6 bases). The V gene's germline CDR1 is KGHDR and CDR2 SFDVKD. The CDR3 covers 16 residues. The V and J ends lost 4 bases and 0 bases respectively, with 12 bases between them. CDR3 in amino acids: CATSEGTGHSNQPQHF. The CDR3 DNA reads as TGTGCCACCAGTGAGGGTACAGGGCATAGCAATCAGCCCCAGCATTTT.

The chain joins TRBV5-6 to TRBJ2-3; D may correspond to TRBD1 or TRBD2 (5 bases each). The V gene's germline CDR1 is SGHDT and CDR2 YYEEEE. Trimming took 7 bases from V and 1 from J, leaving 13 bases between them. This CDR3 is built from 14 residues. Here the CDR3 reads CASVEGPGTDTQYF. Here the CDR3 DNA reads TGTGCCAGCGTCGAGGGGCCGGGCACAGATACGCAGTATTTT.

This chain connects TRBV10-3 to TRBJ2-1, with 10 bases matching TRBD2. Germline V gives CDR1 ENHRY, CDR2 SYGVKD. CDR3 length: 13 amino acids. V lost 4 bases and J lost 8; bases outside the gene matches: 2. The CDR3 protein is CAISAGTSDEQFF. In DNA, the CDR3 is TGTGCCATCAGTGCAGGGACTAGCGATGAGCAGTTCTTC.

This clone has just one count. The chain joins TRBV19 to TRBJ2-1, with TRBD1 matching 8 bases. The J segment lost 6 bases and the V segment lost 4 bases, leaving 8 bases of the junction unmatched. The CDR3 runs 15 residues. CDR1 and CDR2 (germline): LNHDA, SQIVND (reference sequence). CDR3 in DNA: TGTGCCAGTAGTACCGGACAGGGTAGGGCCAATGAGCAGTTCTTC. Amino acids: CASSTGQGRANEQFF.

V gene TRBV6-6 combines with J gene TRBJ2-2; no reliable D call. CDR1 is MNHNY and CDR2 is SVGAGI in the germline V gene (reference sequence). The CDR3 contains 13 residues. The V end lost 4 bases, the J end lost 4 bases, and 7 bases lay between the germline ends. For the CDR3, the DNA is TGTGCCAGCAGTTTAGTGAGCACCGGGGAGCTGTTTTTT. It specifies CASSLVSTGELFF.

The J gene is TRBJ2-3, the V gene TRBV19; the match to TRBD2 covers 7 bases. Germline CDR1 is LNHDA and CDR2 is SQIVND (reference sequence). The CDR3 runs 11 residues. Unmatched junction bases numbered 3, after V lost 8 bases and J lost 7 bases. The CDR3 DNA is TGTGCCAGTTCGGGGGGTTATACGCAGTATTTT. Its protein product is CASSGGYTQYF.

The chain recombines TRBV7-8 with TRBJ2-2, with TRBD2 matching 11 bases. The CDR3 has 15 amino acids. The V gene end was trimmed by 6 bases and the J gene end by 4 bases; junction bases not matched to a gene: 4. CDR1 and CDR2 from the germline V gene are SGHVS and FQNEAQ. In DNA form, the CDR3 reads TGTGCCAGCAGACAGGGACTAGCGGTCACCGGGGAGCTGTTTTTT. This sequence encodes CASRQGLAVTGELFF.